This T cell receptor beta chain is from a study of control samples from healthy donors and cancer patients (dated by TCRdb to 2019 to 2021). Germline trimming amounts to 1 base on V and 1 base on J, with 6 as the count of junction bases outside the gene matches. CDR1 and CDR2 (SGDLS, YYNGEE) derive from the germline V gene. The CDR3, cysteine through phenylalanine, is 16 amino acids long. This entry keeps only the CDR3 DNA: 48 bases, framed from base 1. The method behind the library was the immunoSEQ multiplex PCR assay. TCRdb obtained this table from immuneACCESS and retained in-frame rearrangements with V and J assigned. These tables miss some clones; where compared with another copy, unresolved V genes account for less than half of the shortfall, and the remainder is unexplained. For this sample there are tens of thousands of clones; just under 85% appear just once. Approximately 20% of the sample belongs to the ten largest clones.

Regarding this clone: Its recognized antigen is unknown. No base quality information exists; no much larger clone differs at one position.

Recombination linked TRBV9 to TRBJ2-3; 7 nucleotides in the junction match TRBD1. The sequencing sample was made of blood. This clonotype was obtained from a man between 25 and 39 years old in good health. The DNA sequence is TGTGCCAGCAGCGTAATGGGTGGACAGGGCACAGATACGCAGTATTTT. Protein translation: CASSVMGGQGTDTQYF.